This TCR beta chain derives from a study of blood T cells in healthy people across ages. About this clonotype: One junction end does not reproduce the germline sequence, and a read error may be involved.

CDR3 length: 15 residues. Combining a sample-barcoded 5' primer with a J-beta primer mix, a second PCR ran for about 7 to 12 cycles. One entry per CDR3 protein, called by TCRdb with MiXCR from the 5' RACE reads. The sample lists over 700,000 distinct CDR3 sequences, about 25% seen once, with just under 9.5% in the top ten. These data were also filed under a second study, of T cells of mothers and their children. That study adds: TCR recombination output is shaped by thymic selection similarly in related and unrelated pairs. Mother-child pairs who were related displayed a slightly higher overlap than unrelated pairs, a difference that was non-significant.

The sequence was obtained from a boy younger than 18 in good health. The sample consisted of blood. The chain couples TRBV12-3 or TRBV12-4 to TRBJ2-1; no definite D call. This chain's CDR3 is CASSLKLGSHNEQFF. In DNA form, the CDR3 reads TGTGCCAGCAGTTTAAAATTAGGCTCCCACAATGAGCAGTTCTTC.